This T cell receptor beta chain was observed in a study of blood T cell repertoires in COVID-19. CDR1 and CDR2 (germline): MNHNS, SASEGT. V lost 3 bases and J lost 6, with 12 bases in between. CDR3 length: 14 residues. This clone was observed a single time. The protocol was immunoSEQ multiplex PCR, while the TCRdb copy is restricted to in-frame clones and leaves out a portion. Altogether around 220,000 clones are present, around 90% being singletons, with the ten largest covering 6% to 7%. The material sequenced was PBMCs or T cells enriched from blood (not recorded which). This chain uses TRBV6-1 with TRBJ1-5, with a weak D call TRBD1 (5 bases). The origin of this receptor is a young woman with acute COVID-19. DNA for the CDR3: TGTGCCAGCAGTGAGGGGGGGGAGGGTCAGCCCCAGCATTTT. Protein: CASSEGGEGQPQHF.